The clone carrying this TCR beta chain was observed a few times. Its antigen is not known. V lost 0 bases and J 7 bases, leaving 5 bases between the germline ends. Germline V gene data show CDR1 as LGHDT and CDR2 as YNNKEL (reference sequence). This CDR3 is 12 amino acids long. This entry comes from a study of T-cell memory formation after mild COVID-19. Across the whole study: For the most part, TCR clusters were specific to one donor.

Constant-segment-primed 5'RACE gave TCR alpha and TCR beta cDNA libraries with sample barcodes and UMIs. TCRdb called the 5' RACE reads again in MiXCR, with one record for every CDR3 protein. The profile covers about 140,000 distinct CDR3 sequences, with about 5.7% appearing a single time and just over 2% taken by the ten largest. Study results and limitations: Memory cells collected pre-infection included some clones that later responded, suggesting cross-reactive memory joined.

This chain joins TRBV3-1 and TRBJ2-3; the D is unclear. The sequence derives from an adult woman who had mild COVID-19 (a few samples of this study predate the infection). Cell type and time point are not known. Sequenced sample: PBMCs or a T cell subset sorted from them (not recorded which). The CDR3: CASSQDFNTQYF. In DNA, the CDR3 is TGTGCCAGCAGCCAAGACTTTAATACGCAGTATTTT.